These 8 T cell receptor beta chains originate from one sample sequenced in a study of technical replicates of blood from a handful of donors. Sequencing was performed with immunoSEQ multiplex PCR; in TCRdb, only in-frame clones are kept and a portion is missing. Of approximately 15,000 clones detected, over 75% appear once; the ten largest clones hold over 10%. Sequencing was performed on PBMCs. The receptors were sampled from a human donor in good health.

The chain couples TRBV6-5 to TRBJ2-1; possibly TRBD1 for D (7 bases). The CDR3 consists of 16 residues. V gave up 2 bases and J gave up 4 bases, with 15 bases separating them. CDR1 is MNHEY, CDR2 SVGAGI, per germline. The CDR3 nucleotides read TGTGCCAGCAGTTACGGTGGAGGGGGCTTGTACAATGAGCAGTTCTTC. It translates to CASSYGGGGLYNEQFF.

This clone appeared a few times. The chain joins TRBV5-1 to TRBJ1-5, with 8 bases that match TRBD1. Germline CDR1 is SGHRS and CDR2 is YFSETQ. After removal of 5 bases from V and 7 bases from J, the junction contained 8 bases not matched to a gene. This CDR3 comprises 14 residues. CDR3 sequence reads: CASRPTGVDQPQHF. CDR3 nucleotide sequence: TGCGCCAGCAGACCGACAGGGGTGGACCAGCCCCAGCATTTT.

The chain combines TRBV19 with TRBJ2-2; no firm D call. Germline CDR1 reads LNHDA; CDR2 reads SQIVND (reference sequence). V dropped 7 bases and J dropped 2 bases, with 11 bases sitting between them. The CDR3 covers 14 residues. CDR3 amino acids: CASKEGENTGELFF. The CDR3 DNA sequence: TGTGCCAGTAAGGAAGGAGAAAACACCGGGGAGCTGTTTTTT.

In nucleotides, the CDR3 is TGTGCCAGCAGTGAGGGTAGCGGGAGGGCCGGTCAGATCCAGTACTTC. It translates to CASSEGSGRAGQIQYF. The chain couples TRBV27 to TRBJ2-5; 11 nucleotides line up with TRBD2. Germline values: CDR1 MNHEY, CDR2 SMNVEV (reference sequence). Trimming at V came to 5 bases and at J to 10 bases, leaving 15 bases not matched to a gene. The CDR3 sequence is 16 residues long.

This chain uses TRBV10-1 with TRBJ2-1; 8 positions agree with TRBD2. The CDR3 is 14 residues long. Germline V gene lookup returns CDR1 WNHNN and CDR2 SYGVQD (reference sequence). The V gene end was trimmed by 0 bases and the J gene end by 6 bases; junction bases not matched to a gene: 1. CDR3 residues: CASSESAGGNEQFF. The DNA of the CDR3 is TGCGCCAGCAGTGAGTCGGCGGGAGGCAATGAGCAGTTCTTC.

The chain recombines TRBV10-3 with TRBJ2-7, with 11 nucleotides matching TRBD2. The CDR3 has 14 residues. The J segment lost 4 bases and the V segment lost 9 bases, leaving 8 bases of the junction unmatched. CDR1 is ENHRY and CDR2 is SYGVKD in the germline V gene. The CDR3 sequence is CAISTTSGRYEQYF. As DNA, the CDR3 is TGTGCCATATCAACCACTAGCGGGAGATACGAGCAGTACTTC.

The rearrangement uses TRBV10-2 and TRBJ2-2, with D maybe TRBD2 (6 bases). V gave up 3 bases and J gave up 4 bases, with 15 bases separating them. The germline gives CDR1 WSHSY, CDR2 SAAADI. The CDR3 has 16 residues. The DNA of the CDR3 is TGCGCCAGCAGTGACCCCACGGGAGACGGCACCGGGGAGCTGTTTTTT. Translation: CASSDPTGDGTGELFF.

This sequence joins TRBV12-1 and TRBJ1-4. TRBV12-1 counts as a pseudogene. CDR3 length: 14 residues. CDR3 sequence reads: CASSFFATNEKLFF. CDR3 nucleotide sequence: TGTGCCAGCAGCTTTTTCGCAACTAATGAAAAACTGTTTTTT.